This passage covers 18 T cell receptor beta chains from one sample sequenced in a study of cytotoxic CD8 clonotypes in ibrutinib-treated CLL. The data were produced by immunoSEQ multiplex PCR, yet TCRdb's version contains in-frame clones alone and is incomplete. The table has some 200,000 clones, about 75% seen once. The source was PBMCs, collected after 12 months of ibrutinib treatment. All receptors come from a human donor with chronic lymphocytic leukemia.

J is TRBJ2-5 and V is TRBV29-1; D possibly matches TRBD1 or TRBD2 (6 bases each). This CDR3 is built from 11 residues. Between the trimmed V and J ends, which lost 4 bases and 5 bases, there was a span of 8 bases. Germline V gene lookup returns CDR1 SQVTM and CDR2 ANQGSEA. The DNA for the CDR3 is TGCAGCGTTGGAGGGGGGGAGACCCAGTACTTC. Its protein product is CSVGGGETQYF.

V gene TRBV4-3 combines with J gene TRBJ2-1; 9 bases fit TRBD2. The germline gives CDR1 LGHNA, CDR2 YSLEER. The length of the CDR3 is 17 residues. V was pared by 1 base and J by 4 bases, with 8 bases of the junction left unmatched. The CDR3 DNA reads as TGCGCCAGCAGCCAAGGGGTTAGCGGGAGAACATACAATGAGCAGTTCTTC. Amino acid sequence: CASSQGVSGRTYNEQFF.

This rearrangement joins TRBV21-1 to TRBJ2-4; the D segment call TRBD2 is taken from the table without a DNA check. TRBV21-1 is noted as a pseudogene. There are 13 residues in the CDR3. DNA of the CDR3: TGTGCAGTGCGGAGATTAGCCAAAAACATTCAGTACTTC. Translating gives CAVRRLAKNIQYF.

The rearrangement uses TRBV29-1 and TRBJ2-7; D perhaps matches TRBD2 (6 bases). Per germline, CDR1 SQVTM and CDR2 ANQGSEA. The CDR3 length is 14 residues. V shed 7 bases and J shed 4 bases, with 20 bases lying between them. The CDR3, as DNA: TGCAGCGCTTCAACTCGGGGGAGCCTGTACGAGCAGTACTTC. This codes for CSASTRGSLYEQYF.

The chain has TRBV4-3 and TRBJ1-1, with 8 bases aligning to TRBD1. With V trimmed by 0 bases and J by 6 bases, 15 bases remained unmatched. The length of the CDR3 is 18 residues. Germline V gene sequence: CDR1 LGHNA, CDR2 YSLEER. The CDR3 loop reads CASSQDMGRGPRWAEAFF. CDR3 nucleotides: TGCGCCAGCAGCCAAGATATGGGCAGGGGGCCACGGTGGGCTGAAGCTTTCTTT.

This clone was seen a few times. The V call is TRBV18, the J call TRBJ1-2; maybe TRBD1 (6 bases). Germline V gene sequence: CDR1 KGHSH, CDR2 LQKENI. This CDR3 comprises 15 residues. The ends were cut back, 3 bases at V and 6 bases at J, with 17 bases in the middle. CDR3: CASSPRQGKVDGYTF. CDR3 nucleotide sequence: TGTGCCAGCTCACCCCGTCAGGGGAAAGTTGATGGCTACACCTTC.

The CDR3, as DNA: TGTGCCAGCAGTTCTCGGGGGAACGAGCAGTACTTC. It is translated as CASSSRGNEQYF. This sequence joins TRBV6-5 and TRBJ2-7; TRBD2 is a possible D gene (6 bases). Germline-derived CDR1 and CDR2 are MNHEY and SVGAGI. The CDR3 has 12 amino acids. V lost 4 bases and J 5 bases, leaving 9 bases between the germline ends.

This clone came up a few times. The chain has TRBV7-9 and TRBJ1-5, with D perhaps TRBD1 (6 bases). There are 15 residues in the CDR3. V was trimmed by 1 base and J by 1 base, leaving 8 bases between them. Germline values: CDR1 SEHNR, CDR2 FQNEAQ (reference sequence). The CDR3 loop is CASSLGQGSNQPQHF. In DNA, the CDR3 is TGTGCCAGCAGCTTAGGTCAGGGGAGCAATCAGCCCCAGCATTTT.

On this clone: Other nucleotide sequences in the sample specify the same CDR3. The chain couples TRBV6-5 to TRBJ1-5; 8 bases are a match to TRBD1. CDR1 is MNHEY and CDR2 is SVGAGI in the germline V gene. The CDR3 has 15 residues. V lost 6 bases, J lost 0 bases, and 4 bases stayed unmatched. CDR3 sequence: CASSRTGFSNQPQHF. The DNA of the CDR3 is TGTGCCAGCAGCAGGACAGGGTTTAGCAATCAGCCCCAGCATTTT.

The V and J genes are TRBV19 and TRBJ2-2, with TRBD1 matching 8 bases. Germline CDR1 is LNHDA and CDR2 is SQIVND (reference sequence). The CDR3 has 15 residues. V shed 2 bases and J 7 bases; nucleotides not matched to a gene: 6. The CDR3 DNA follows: TGTGCCAGTAGTATAATGGGACAGGTTATCGGGGAGCTGTTTTTT. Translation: CASSIMGQVIGELFF. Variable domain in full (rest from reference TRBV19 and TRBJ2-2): DGGITQSPKYLFRKEGQNVTLSCEQNLNHDAMYWYRQDPGQGLRLIYYSQIVNDFQKGDIAEGYSVSREKKESFPLTVTSAQKNPTAFYLCASSIMGQVIGELFFGEGSRLTVL.

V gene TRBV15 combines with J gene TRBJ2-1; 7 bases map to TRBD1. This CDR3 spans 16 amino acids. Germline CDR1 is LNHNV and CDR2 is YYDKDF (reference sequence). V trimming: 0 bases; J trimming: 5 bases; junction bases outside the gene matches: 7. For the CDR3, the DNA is TGTGCCACCAGCAGAGATGAGGACAGGTCAAACAATGAGCAGTTCTTC. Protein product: CATSRDEDRSNNEQFF. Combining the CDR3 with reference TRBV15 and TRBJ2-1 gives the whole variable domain DAMVIQNPRYQVTQFGKPVTLSCSQTLNHNVMYWYQQKSSQAPKLLFHYYDKDFNNEADTPDNFQSRRPNTSFCFLDIRSPGLGDTAMYLCATSRDEDRSNNEQFFGPGTRLTVL.

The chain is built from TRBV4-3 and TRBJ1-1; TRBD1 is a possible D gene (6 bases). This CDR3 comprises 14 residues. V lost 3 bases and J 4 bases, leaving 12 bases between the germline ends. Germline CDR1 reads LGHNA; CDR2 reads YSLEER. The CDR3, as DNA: TGCGCCAGCAGCCATGCACCACAGGGCACTGAAGCTTTCTTT. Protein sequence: CASSHAPQGTEAFF.

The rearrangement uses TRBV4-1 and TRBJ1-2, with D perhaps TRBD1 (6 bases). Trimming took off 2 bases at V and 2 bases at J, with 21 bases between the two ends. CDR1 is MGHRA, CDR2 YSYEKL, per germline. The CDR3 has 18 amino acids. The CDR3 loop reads CASSQRSREEGGNYGYTF. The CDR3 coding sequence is TGCGCCAGCAGCCAAAGGTCCCGTGAGGAGGGGGGGAACTATGGCTACACCTTC.

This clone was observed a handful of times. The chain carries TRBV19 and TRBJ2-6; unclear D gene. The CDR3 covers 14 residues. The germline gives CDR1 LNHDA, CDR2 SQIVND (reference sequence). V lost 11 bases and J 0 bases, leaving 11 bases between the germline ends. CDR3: CASDDRSGANVLTF. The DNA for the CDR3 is TGTGCCTCGGACGACCGCTCTGGGGCCAACGTCCTGACTTTC.

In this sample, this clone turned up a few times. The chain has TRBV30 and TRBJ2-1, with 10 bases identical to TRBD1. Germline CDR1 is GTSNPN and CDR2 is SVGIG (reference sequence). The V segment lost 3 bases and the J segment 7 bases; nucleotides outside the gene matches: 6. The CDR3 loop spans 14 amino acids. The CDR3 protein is CAWSRDRGVNEQFF. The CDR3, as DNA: TGTGCCTGGAGCCGGGACAGGGGCGTGAATGAGCAGTTCTTC.

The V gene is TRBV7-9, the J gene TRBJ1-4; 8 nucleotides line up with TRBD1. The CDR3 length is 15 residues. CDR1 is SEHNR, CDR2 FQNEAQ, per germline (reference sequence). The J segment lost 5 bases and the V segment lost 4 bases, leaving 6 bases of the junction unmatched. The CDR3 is CASSSWTGRNEKLFF. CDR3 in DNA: TGTGCCAGCAGCTCATGGACAGGGCGCAATGAAAAACTGTTTTTT.

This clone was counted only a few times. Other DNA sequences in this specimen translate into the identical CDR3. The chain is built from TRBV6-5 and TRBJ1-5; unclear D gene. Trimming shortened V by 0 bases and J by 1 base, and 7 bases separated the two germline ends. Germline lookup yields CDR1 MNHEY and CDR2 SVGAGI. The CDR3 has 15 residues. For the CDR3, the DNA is TGTGCCAGCAGTTACTCCAGCAGGAGCAATCAGCCCCAGCATTTT. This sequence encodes CASSYSSRSNQPQHF.

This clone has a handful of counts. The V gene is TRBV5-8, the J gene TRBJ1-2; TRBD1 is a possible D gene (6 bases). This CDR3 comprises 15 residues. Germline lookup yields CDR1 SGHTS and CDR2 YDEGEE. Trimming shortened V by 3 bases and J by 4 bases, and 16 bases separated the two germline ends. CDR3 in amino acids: CASSSATGPSYGYTF. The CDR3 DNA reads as TGTGCCAGCAGCTCCGCCACAGGGCCCAGCTATGGCTACACCTTC.